Following are 6 T cell receptor beta chains from one sample sequenced in a study of cytomegalovirus exposure and HLA in healthy donors (dated by TCRdb to 2015 to 2018). Receptors were amplified or captured by the immunoSEQ multiplex PCR assay. A mixture of 60 forward primers for TCR Vbeta segments and 13 reverse primers for TCR Jbeta segments was used in the multiplex PCR. Entries here come from immuneACCESS through TCRdb and include only in-frame sequences with V and J called. Some clones fail to appear in such tables; in the studies checked, an unresolved V gene covers under half of the shortfall, and the cause of the remainder is unknown. The sample table holds 110,000 to 150,000 clones, of which more than 70% were seen once. 1% to 1.5% of the sample rests with the top ten. The sample taken for sequencing was PBMCs. The receptor set was obtained from a male donor in good health and CMV-seropositive.

V is TRBV28 and J is TRBJ1-4, with D possibly TRBD1 on 6 matching bases. From germline, CDR1 is MDHEN and CDR2 SYDVKM. The CDR3 runs 15 residues. Trimming removed 8 bases at V and 4 bases at J, with 17 bases between. CDR3 nucleotides: TGTGCCAGCGGGACTGGGGGGGCCAGTAATGAAAAACTGTTTTTT. It specifies CASGTGGASNEKLFF.

V gene TRBV5-1 combines with J gene TRBJ2-5, with TRBD2 matching 7 bases. Germline CDR1 reads SGHRS; CDR2 reads YFSETQ. Trimming took 0 bases from V and 2 from J; bases not matched to a gene: 1. The CDR3 runs 14 residues. CDR3 amino acids: CASSLAGRQETQYF. The DNA for the CDR3 is TGCGCCAGCAGCTTGGCCGGGAGGCAAGAGACCCAGTACTTC.

The rearrangement links TRBV6-1 to TRBJ2-2; 8 bases line up with TRBD2. The CDR3 contains 14 residues. The ends lost 9 bases at V and 3 bases at J; junction bases unmatched: 6. CDR1 MNHNS and CDR2 SASEGT come from the germline V gene. The CDR3 DNA follows: TGTGCCAGTAACCGGGAGGGAGACACCGGGGAGCTGTTTTTT. This encodes CASNREGDTGELFF.

This chain joins TRBV2 and TRBJ2-4; D perhaps matches TRBD1 (6 bases). V lost 4 bases, J lost 9 bases, and 10 bases lay in between. Germline V CDR1 and CDR2: SNHLY, FYNNEI. The CDR3 spans 12 residues. CDR3 nucleotides: TGTGCCAGCAGTGGACAGGACGGCATTCAGTACTTC. Protein sequence: CASSGQDGIQYF.

This chain joins TRBV7-2 and TRBJ2-7, with TRBD1 as a possible D gene (5 bases). Trimming took off 4 bases at V and 6 bases at J, with 19 bases between the two ends. The germline V gene has CDR1 SGHTA and CDR2 FQGNSA. CDR3 length: 15 residues. The CDR3 loop is CASSSSGPPRIEQYF. The DNA of the CDR3 is TGTGCCAGCAGCTCCTCAGGGCCCCCCCGAATCGAGCAGTACTTC.

The genes are TRBV6-5 and TRBJ1-1; D might be TRBD1 (6 bases). The CDR3 has 13 amino acids. Germline loops: CDR1 MNHEY, CDR2 SVGAGI. The ends were cut back, 6 bases at V and 2 bases at J, with 10 bases in the middle. CDR3 amino acids: CASRGGLNTEAFF. CDR3 nucleotide sequence: TGTGCCAGCAGGGGGGGGCTTAACACTGAAGCTTTCTTT.